Shown below are 2 T cell receptor beta chains from a single sample sequenced in a study of CD8 T cells in Susac syndrome. Random hexamers were used to reverse transcribe the RNA input (about 0.5 to 1 ug). TCRdb reprocessed the immunoSEQ multiplex PCR reads via MiXCR and lists one record per CDR3 protein. Here the sample spans 330,000 or so distinct CDR3 sequences, roughly 85% being singletons. The sequenced sample was CD8+ T cells from PBMCs. The receptors were gathered from a human donor with multiple sclerosis.

The rearrangement joins TRBV27 to TRBJ2-1; 10 bases align to TRBD2. The V segment lost 6 bases and the J segment 4 bases; nucleotides outside the gene matches: 15. The V gene's germline CDR1 is MNHEY and CDR2 SMNVEV (reference sequence). The CDR3 consists of 18 residues. CDR3 protein: CASSLGGILAGVYNEQFF. As DNA, the CDR3 is TGTGCCAGCAGCCTAGGGGGCATTCTAGCGGGAGTATACAATGAGCAGTTCTTC.

V gene TRBV4-3 combines with J gene TRBJ1-4; no clear D gene. This CDR3 has 16 residues. Germline assignment: CDR1 LGHNA and CDR2 YSLEER. V was trimmed by 3 bases and J by 3 bases, leaving 14 bases between them. The CDR3 loop is CASSQDYMASNEKLFF. Here the CDR3 DNA reads TGCGCCAGCAGCCAGGATTACATGGCCTCTAATGAAAAACTGTTTTTT.